This is a list of T cell receptor beta chains from one sample in a study of CD8 T cells in Susac syndrome. TCRdb re-analysed the immunoSEQ multiplex PCR reads in MiXCR, keeping a single row per CDR3 protein. The sample consists of roughly 180,000 distinct CDR3 sequences, 85% to 95% of them appearing once. The sequenced material came from CD4+ T cells from PBMCs. These receptors all stem from a human donor in good health. Both conserved end residues are part of each CDR3. D genes are given only for firm matches.

v_gene	d_gene	j_gene	CDR3nt	CDR3aa
TRBV18	-	TRBJ2-1	TGTGCCAGCTCCGCGGAGGACAAGCAGCTCTTC	CASSAEDKQLF
TRBV29-1	-	TRBJ1-2	TGCAGCGTTGAAGGGCCGGGTACGTCCTATGGCTACACCTTC	CSVEGPGTSYGYTF
TRBV18	-	TRBJ1-1	TGTGCCAGCTCACCAATGGCTAGGCCTGAAGCTTTCTTT	CASSPMARPEAFF
TRBV7-2	-	TRBJ1-2	TGTGCCAGCACCCCGGGCCATGCTAACTATGGCTACACCTTC	CASTPGHANYGYTF
TRBV27	-	TRBJ1-5	TGTGCCAGCAGTTTAAGGAATCGAAATCAGCCCCAGCATTTT	CASSLRNRNQPQHF
TRBV12-3/TRBV12-4	TRBD1	TRBJ2-7	TGTGCCAGCACACAAGGACAGGATCTCTCCTACGAGCAGTACTTC	CASTQGQDLSYEQYF
TRBV29-1	TRBD1	TRBJ1-1	TGCAGCGTTGAACGGGACAGGGGGTCTGAAGCTTTCTTT	CSVERDRGSEAFF
TRBV5-6	-	TRBJ1-3	TGTGCCAGCAGCTTGGGGACCTTAAGCTCTGGAAACACCATATATTTT	CASSLGTLSSGNTIYF
TRBV9	-	TRBJ2-2	TGTGCCAGCAGTGGGAAGACGAACACCGGGGAGCTGTTTTTT	CASSGKTNTGELFF
TRBV9	-	TRBJ2-7	TGTGCCAGCAGCGTAGGAGGAGGGGACGTCACCTACGAGCAGTACTTC	CASSVGGGDVTYEQYF
TRBV12-3/TRBV12-4	TRBD2	TRBJ2-3	TGTGCCAACGGCGCTAGCGGGAGTCCAGATACGCAGTATTTT	CANGASGSPDTQYF